The entry below describes one T cell receptor beta chain. Original data processing: Quantification of nucleated cells was approximated via reference gene primer amplification. Here immunoSEQ multiplex PCR was the method, and the copy in TCRdb shows in-frame clones only, minus some. From that table come the V and J calls and clone size; the DNA was used to work out D and trimming. The sample has under 250,000 clones, 80% to 95% seen once. Germline V gives CDR1 WSHSY, CDR2 SAAADI. The CDR3 spans 13 residues. V lost 7 bases, J lost 3 bases, and 10 bases lay in between. The data stem from a study of blood T cell repertoires in COVID-19. Across the whole study: Material from acute and convalescent COVID-19 was sourced from the United States, Italy and Spain. T cells, B-cell-depleted T cells, or PBMCs provided the cDNA or gDNA that served as material.

Followed over time, Seattle patients had been enrolled while infection was active. The chain uses TRBV10-2 and TRBJ2-1, with D possibly being TRBD1 (5 bases). The sequenced sample consisted of peripheral blood. This clonotype was obtained from a man in his 60s with COVID-19, enrolled during active disease. The CDR3 region has the DNA TGCGCCAGCAAGGGGCAGAACTACAATGAGCAGTTCTTC. Protein: CASKGQNYNEQFF.